The source of this TCR beta chain is a study of OX40 agonist ivuxolimab in advanced cancers. For context, the study as a whole: Ivuxolimab was a fully human IgG2 agonistic monoclonal antibody targeting the costimulatory receptor OX40 (CD134). Intravenous ivuxolimab was administered to patients every 2 weeks at six dose levels: 0.01, 0.1, 0.3, 1.5, 3 and 10 mg/kg. Among the roughly 52 dose-escalation patients, 19 had hepatocellular carcinoma, around 15 melanoma, 9 renal cell carcinoma and 9 head and neck cancer. In the dose-escalation cohort, 82.7% of patients were male, and the mean age was about 55 years, with a range of 23 to 79. Patients were allowed to have had prior anti-PD-1, anti-PD-L1 or anti-CTLA-4 therapy, and 30% to 40% of the dose-escalation patients had been treated with checkpoint inhibitors. Partial responses occurred in three dose-escalation patients: two with cutaneous melanoma and one with hepatocellular carcinoma. Peripheral TCRbeta sequencing was intended to test whether TCR sequence diversity was altered and clonal T-cell expansion was caused by ivuxolimab. The paper reports the monotherapy dose-escalation portion (N of about 47 patients) of the phase I ivuxolimab trial. General study outcomes and caveats: At doses of 0.1 to 3.0 mg/kg, clonal expansion of both CD4+ and CD8+ T cells in blood was seen between baseline and week 6. Which antigens the clonally expanded peripheral T cells were specific for was not determined. Low levels of normalized T-cell clonal expansion were also seen in some patients who did not respond. In partial responders in the 0.1-3.0 mg/kg groups, normalized peripheral clonal expansion was found to be among the lowest, especially among CD8+ T cells. After ivuxolimab, more expanded clones were found on average in CD8+ T cells than in CD4+ T cells.

Worth noting for this clone: Its antigen remains undetermined. No clone much larger than this one lies a single base away; base qualities are absent.

The trial excluded patients who had a history of autoimmune disease or were on systemic immunosuppression. Peripheral blood for TCR sequencing was collected from all dose cohorts at baseline, on cycle 4 day 1, and on cycle 7 day 1. Samples came from an open-label, multicenter, first-in-human phase I dose-escalation trial of ivuxolimab. The trial enrolled adults with locally advanced or metastatic head and neck squamous cell, hepatocellular, melanoma or renal cell carcinoma. Before TCR sequencing, CD4+ and CD8+ T cells were separately sorted from peripheral blood. To sequence the TCRbeta CDR3 region, genomic DNA was isolated from the sorted cells. The immunoSEQ Assay was used for sequencing of TCRbeta CDR3 regions. TCRdb provides this immuneACCESS table in a form limited to in-frame rearrangements. Some clones are lacking; in checked studies, under half of them reflect an unresolved V gene, and why the rest are absent is not known. A total of nearly 80,000 clones appear in this sample, about 91% of them only once. The ten largest clones capture around 6.9% of the sample.

The CDR3 contains 15 residues, cysteine and phenylalanine counted. The sequence is cut down to CDR3 DNA, 45 bases in frame from base 1. Looking up the germline V gene (reference sequence) yields CDR1 MNHEY and CDR2 SMNVEV. V and J are truncated by 5 bases and 1 base respectively, leaving an intervening sequence of 14 bases. The rearrangement combines TRBV27 with TRBJ1-1; there is no confident call for the D gene. This sequence originates from an adult with an advanced solid tumor such as melanoma, head and neck, liver or kidney cancer. The sequences come from CD4+ or CD8+ T cells sorted from blood, collected in a trial of the OX40 agonist ivuxolimab. The sequenced DNA: TGTGCCAGCAGTGAACCGGGCATTAGGAACACTGAAGCTTTCTTT. It translates to CASSEPGIRNTEAFF.